The TCR beta chain under discussion was sequenced for a study of T cells in Graves' hyperthyroidism and ophthalmopathy. RNA transcripts yielded amplified TCR beta CDR3 regions. HTBI primers drove first-round RT-PCR of the TCR CDR3. A single record per CDR3 protein comes from TCRdb applying MiXCR to the multiplex PCR reads. Altogether over 450,000 distinct CDR3 sequences are present, approximately 15% being singletons, with the ten largest covering around a sixth. V was pared by 5 bases and J by 0 bases, with 5 bases of the junction left unmatched. The CDR3 has 15 residues. The germline V gene encodes CDR1 LGHDT and CDR2 YNNKEL (reference sequence).

This receptor was obtained from a woman between 18 and 29 years old with Graves' hyperthyroidism. The sequenced sample consisted of blood. The chain is built from TRBV3-1 and TRBJ1-2, with 8 nucleotides matching TRBD1. CDR3 sequence reads: CASSNTGGPNYGYTF. The CDR3 DNA sequence: TGTGCCAGCAGCAACACAGGGGGTCCTAACTATGGCTACACCTTC.